The table lists the clone carrying this T cell receptor (beta chain) with a few counts. This sample stems from a study of cytomegalovirus exposure and HLA in healthy donors. At the level of the study: HLA-typed donors were the source of 83 million or so unique TCRs, which an early data release held.

Germline-derived CDR1 and CDR2 are MNHNY and SVGAGI (reference sequence). V shed 6 bases and J shed 0 bases, with 12 bases lying between them. The CDR3 extends over 15 amino acids. PCR employed 60 Vbeta and 13 Jbeta primers. Study processing details: The count from a later analysis was about 80 million unique TCR beta chains, some 11 million of them shared. Method: immunoSEQ multiplex PCR; TCRdb's copy keeps in-frame clones and lacks some. The D gene and trimming were derived from the DNA, and the V and J assignments and clone size from that table. The repertoire includes roughly 27,000 clones, roughly 66% of them detected once, and roughly 42% sits in the top ten.

The chain recombines TRBV6-6 with TRBJ1-5; D is possibly TRBD1 (6 bases). This TCR was recovered from a male donor in good health and CMV-seropositive. Material for sequencing was PBMCs. CDR3 DNA: TGTGCCAGCAGACCCGGGACACATAGCAATCAGCCCCAGCATTTT. Translating gives CASRPGTHSNQPQHF.